This T cell receptor (beta chain) was sequenced in a study of blood T cell repertoires in COVID-19 (dated by TCRdb to 2018 to 2021). Broadly, across the study: The collaborator samples originated in the United States, Italy and Spain and spanned the acute and convalescent phases of COVID-19. The prospective study material was composed of cDNA or gDNA derived from T cells, B-cell-depleted T cells, or PBMCs. Subjects who had been exposed to COVID-19, were actively infected with it, or had recovered from it provided the deeply sampled blood TCRbeta repertoires that made up the dataset. The repertoires were made available in a free public database intended to serve as a resource for research on the immune response to SARS-CoV-2. The samples were drawn from two sources: the first 160 participants of the ongoing ImmuneRACE study, and fewer than 1,500 subjects contributed by 6 global collaborators. Nearly every sample came with metadata listing a de-identified subject ID, COVID-19 status, age in years and sex. Where available, HLA class I and class II types were taken from metadata supplied by the sample provider and were not determined by assay-based typing.

The CDR3 runs 14 residues from the cysteine to the phenylalanine. Kept here is only the CDR3 DNA, which spans 42 bases and is read in frame from base 1. CDR1 LNHDA and CDR2 SQIVND are derived from the germline V gene (reference sequence). Trimming takes 5 bases off V and 6 bases off J; junction bases not matched to a gene: 5. TCRbeta CDR3 regions were amplified from genomic DNA using the immunoSEQ Assay, a bias-controlled multiplex PCR. In the paper's pipeline: The number of nucleated cells in each sample was estimated by amplification of reference gene primers within the assay. Sequence reads were collapsed and filtered to measure the absolute abundance of every unique TCRbeta CDR3 rearrangement. Productive Simpson clonality was computed per sample as the square root of Simpson's diversity index over productive rearrangements. Drawn from immuneACCESS, this table holds only the in-frame rearrangements with V and J called that TCRdb kept. Clones are partly lost; checked studies trace under half to an unresolved V gene and leave the rest unexplained. V and J calls and clone size come straight from that table; D and trimming were deduced from the DNA. The sample table contains under 450,000 clones; only one count was recorded for about nine tenths of them. The ten largest clones capture about 0.83% of the sample.

For this clone: Its recognized antigen is unknown. There are no base qualities to consult, and no much larger clone falls within one base.

Enrolling through a virtual design, the prospective study's participants ranged in age from roughly 18 to 95 years and lived across roughly 23 United States geographic areas. In the prospective study, participants were assigned to cohorts based on the clinical history participants reported in a screening survey and a study questionnaire. Exposed participants had been in contact, within 2 weeks of entering the study, with a person who had a PCR-confirmed or clinician-diagnosed case of COVID-19. In the prospective study, mobile phlebotomists collected whole blood, serum and a nasopharyngeal or oropharyngeal swab from each participant. Prospective study participants could optionally give additional blood draws and questionnaires over an approximately two-month period. Blood samples from the prospective study were shipped frozen or at room temperature prior to DNA extraction. The research as a whole found: Clinical and demographic metadata were provided uncurated, with the amount varying by source and participant.

The sample comprised PBMCs or T cells enriched from blood (not recorded which). This TCR was sampled from a middle-aged woman who had been exposed to COVID-19. The chain links TRBV19 with TRBJ2-2, with 8 junctional bases fitting TRBD1. The DNA is as follows: TGTGCCAGTAGTCTTGACAGGGGTTCCGGGGAGCTGTTTTTT. Translation gives CASSLDRGSGELFF.